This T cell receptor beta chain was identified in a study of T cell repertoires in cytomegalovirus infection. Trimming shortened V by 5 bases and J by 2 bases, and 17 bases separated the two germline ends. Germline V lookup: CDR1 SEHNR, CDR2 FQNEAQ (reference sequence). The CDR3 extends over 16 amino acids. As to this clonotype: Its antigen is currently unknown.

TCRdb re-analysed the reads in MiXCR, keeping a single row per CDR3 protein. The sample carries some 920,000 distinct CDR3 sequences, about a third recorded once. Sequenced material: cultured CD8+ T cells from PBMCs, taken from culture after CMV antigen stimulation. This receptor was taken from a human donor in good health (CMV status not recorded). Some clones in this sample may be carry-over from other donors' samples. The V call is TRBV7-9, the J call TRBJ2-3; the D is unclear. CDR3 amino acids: CASSPGKAAFTDTQYF. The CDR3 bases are TGTGCCAGCAGCCCAGGAAAGGCGGCATTCACAGATACGCAGTATTTT.